One T cell receptor beta chain is described in this entry. The CDR3 is made up of 15 amino acids. Unmatched junction bases numbered 8, after V lost 3 bases and J lost 7 bases. Germline V gives CDR1 SGHTA, CDR2 FQGNSA. The entry originates in a study of blood T cell repertoires in COVID-19. Across the study: COVID-19 samples, acute and convalescent, were from the United States, Italy and Spain.

In the authors' workflow: Amplifying reference gene primers gave estimates of nucleated cell counts. Clones were sequenced by immunoSEQ multiplex PCR, and TCRdb holds only the in-frame ones, with some missing. V and J calls and clone size are copied from that table; D and trimming were computed from the DNA. The profile shows around 70,000 clones, 75% to 80% of them singletons. The source material was peripheral blood. This receptor was obtained from a human donor in a cohort sampled during active COVID-19. The V gene is TRBV7-2, the J gene TRBJ2-2; the match to TRBD1 covers 7 bases. The CDR3 here is CASSFQQGFIGELFF. In nucleotides, the CDR3 is TGTGCCAGCAGCTTTCAACAGGGGTTCATCGGGGAGCTGTTTTTT.